A single sample is the source of the 3 T cell receptor beta chains below, sequenced in a study of T-cell reconstitution after alpha-beta-depleted transplantation in children (dated by TCRdb to about 2016). Library prep was done by PCR. Instrument used: Illumina HiSeq 2500. TCR library preparation used molecular barcoding, with unique molecular identifiers applied to normalize quantification of the TCRbeta repertoire. TCRdb handled the public reads itself, with Q25 trimming in fastp and clone calling in MiXCR, and kept productive beta chains. Duplicate CDR3 protein sequences are folded into a single record with the most common DNA and genes. Counted in this sample were around 500,000 distinct CDR3 sequences; approximately 12% of them appeared once. The ten largest clones represent over 5.5% of the sample. This specimen consisted of PBMCs from the stem cell graft donor, obtained from the stem cell graft. These receptors were taken from a human donor who donated a stem cell graft to a child with combined immunodeficiency.

This clonotype showed up just a few times. This chain connects TRBV7-6 to TRBJ2-3; TRBD2 might be the D (6 bases). Deletions cut 5 bases from V and 8 bases from J, with 23 bases between. Germline V gives CDR1 SGHVS, CDR2 FNYEAQ. The CDR3 contains 16 residues. CDR3 protein: CASSPPGRAYGSTQYF. DNA of the CDR3: TGTGCCAGCAGCCCCCCGGGCCGGGCATACGGGAGTACGCAGTATTTT. Combining the CDR3 with reference TRBV7-6 and TRBJ2-3 gives the whole variable domain GAGVSQSPRYKVTKRGQDVALRCDPISGHVSLYWYRQALGQGPEFLTYFNYEAQQDKSGLPNDRFSAERPEGSISTLTIQRTEQRDSAMYRCASSPPGRAYGSTQYFGPGTRLTVL.

The rearrangement uses TRBV7-3 and TRBJ2-1; D is perhaps TRBD1 (6 bases). The germline V and J ends were trimmed by 0 bases and 7 bases, with 13 bases remaining between them. CDR1 SGHTA and CDR2 FQGTGA come from the germline V gene. The CDR3 is 15 amino acids. CDR3 in amino acids: CASSLTSQGTNEQFF. In DNA, the CDR3 is TGTGCCAGCAGCTTAACGTCACAGGGAACTAATGAGCAGTTCTTC. The full variable domain, with the rest looked up from reference TRBV7-3 and TRBJ2-1, is GAGVSQTPSNKVTEKGKYVELRCDPISGHTALYWYRQSLGQGPEFLIYFQGTGAADDSGLPNDRFFAVRPEGSVSTLKIQRTERGDSAVYLCASSLTSQGTNEQFFGPGTRLTVL.

This clonotype appeared a few times. The chain combines TRBV28 with TRBJ2-1; 7 bases align to TRBD1. V lost 8 bases and J lost 6; bases outside the gene matches: 10. Germline V gene sequence: CDR1 MDHEN, CDR2 SYDVKM. CDR3 length: 14 residues. CDR3 in DNA: TGTGCCAGCCACCGACAGGGTAACGGCAATGAGCAGTTCTTC. This encodes CASHRQGNGNEQFF.